The 25 T cell receptor beta chains reported below all come from one sample, sequenced in a study of cytotoxic CD8 clonotypes in ibrutinib-treated CLL. TCRdb's table, derived via immunoSEQ multiplex PCR, lists solely in-frame clones and lacks some. The sample carries roughly 160,000 clones, 84% recorded once. The sequencing here drew on PBMCs, taken after 24 months of ibrutinib treatment. The receptors here all came from a human donor with chronic lymphocytic leukemia.

This clone turned up a few times. The identical CDR3 is also encoded by other nucleotide sequences in the sample. The rearrangement joins TRBV5-1 to TRBJ1-6; no clear D gene. CDR3 length: 12 residues. Germline CDR1 is SGHRS and CDR2 is YFSETQ. The ends were cut back, 0 bases at V and 9 bases at J, with 4 bases in the middle. For the CDR3, the DNA is TGCGCCAGCAGCTTGGTAGGTTCACCCCTCCACTTT. Its translation is CASSLVGSPLHF.

V gene TRBV11-2 combines with J gene TRBJ2-3; 7 bases agree with TRBD1. Trimming removed 5 bases from V and 8 bases from J; junction bases left unmatched: 10. CDR1 SGHAT and CDR2 FQNNGV come from the germline V gene. This CDR3 spans 14 amino acids. This CDR3 is CASSQRQGLGTQYF. DNA of the CDR3: TGTGCCAGCAGCCAGCGACAGGGTTTAGGTACGCAGTATTTT.

The rearrangement joins TRBV5-1 to TRBJ2-7; TRBD2 agrees at 10 bases. V dropped 4 bases and J dropped 4; count of bases not matched to a gene: 8. This CDR3 is built from 15 residues. Germline V gives CDR1 SGHRS, CDR2 YFSETQ. CDR3: CASSARTSGAYEQYF. In DNA form, the CDR3 reads TGCGCCAGCAGCGCCAGGACTAGCGGAGCTTACGAGCAGTACTTC. Full variable domain (missing parts from reference TRBV5-1 and TRBJ2-7): KAGVTQTPRYLIKTRGQQVTLSCSPISGHRSVSWYQQTPGQGLQFLFEYFSETQRNKGNFPGRFSGRQFSNSRSEMNVSTLELGDSALYLCASSARTSGAYEQYFGPGTRLTVT.

The rearrangement joins TRBV5-1 to TRBJ1-1, with D perhaps TRBD1 (5 bases). Between the trimmed V and J ends, which lost 4 bases and 1 base, there was a span of 8 bases. The CDR3 consists of 13 residues. CDR1 and CDR2 from the germline V gene are SGHRS and YFSETQ. As DNA, the CDR3 is TGCGCCAGCAGCAGGGACGCGAACACTGAAGCTTTCTTT. Encoded protein: CASSRDANTEAFF.

The rearrangement joins TRBV6-5 to TRBJ1-2, with 7 bases matching TRBD1. V lost 6 bases, J lost 5 bases, and 6 bases stayed unmatched. Germline CDR1 reads MNHEY; CDR2 reads SVGAGI. The CDR3 loop spans 13 amino acids. Here the CDR3 DNA reads TGTGCCAGCAGGGACAGGACTTATTATGGCTACACCTTC. Translation gives CASRDRTYYGYTF.

This chain links TRBV5-4 with TRBJ2-6; D is uncertain. Trimming took off 0 bases at V and 0 bases at J, with 7 bases between the two ends. CDR1 SGHNT and CDR2 YYREEE come from the germline V gene (reference sequence). CDR3 length equals 16 residues. The CDR3 DNA follows: TGTGCCAGCAGCTTGGGAAGGAGCTCTGGGGCCAACGTCCTGACTTTC. Translated: CASSLGRSSGANVLTF.

The chain has TRBV5-1 and TRBJ1-2; D unclear. The length of the CDR3 is 13 residues. The V gene's germline CDR1 is SGHRS and CDR2 YFSETQ. The V end was cut by 0 bases, the J end by 1 base, with 4 bases between. The CDR3 nucleotides are TGCGCCAGCAGCTTGGAAGGTAACTATGGCTACACCTTC. Its protein is CASSLEGNYGYTF.

The chain carries TRBV9 and TRBJ1-1; D not certain. Germline V CDR1 and CDR2: SGDLS, YYNGEE. Deletions cut 0 bases from V and 1 base from J, with 10 bases between. CDR3 size: 15 residues. In DNA form, the CDR3 reads TGTGCCAGCAGCGTAGAGCCGCGGGGGAACACTGAAGCTTTCTTT. Translation gives CASSVEPRGNTEAFF. Based on the CDR3 plus reference TRBV9 and TRBJ1-1, the full variable domain is DSGVTQTPKHLITATGQRVTLRCSPRSGDLSVYWYQQSLDQGLQFLIQYYNGEERAKGNILERFSAQQFPDLHSELNLSSLELGDSALYFCASSVEPRGNTEAFFGQGTRLTVV.

This clone was detected only once. The chain recombines TRBV18 with TRBJ1-1, with TRBD1 matching over 10 bases. CDR3 length equals 17 residues. The V gene's germline CDR1 is KGHSH and CDR2 LQKENI. V was pared by 1 base and J by 3 bases, with 8 bases of the junction left unmatched. This CDR3 is CASSPLPGQGSDTEAFF. The CDR3 DNA reads as TGTGCCAGCTCACCACTGCCGGGACAGGGGAGCGACACTGAAGCTTTCTTT. Using reference TRBV18 and TRBJ1-1 for the parts outside the CDR3, the full variable domain is NAGVMQNPRHLVRRRGQEARLRCSPMKGHSHVYWYRQLPEEGLKFMVYLQKENIIDESGMPKERFSAEFPKEGPSILRIQQVVRGDSAAYFCASSPLPGQGSDTEAFFGQGTRLTVV.

V and J are TRBV19 and TRBJ2-5; 10 bases are shared with TRBD1. CDR1 LNHDA and CDR2 SQIVND come from the germline V gene (reference sequence). This CDR3 has 12 residues. J gave up 5 bases and V 10 bases, and 4 bases lay outside the gene matches. The CDR3 spells CATGTGVETQYF. DNA for the CDR3: TGTGCCACCGGGACAGGGGTCGAGACCCAGTACTTC.

The V and J genes are TRBV25-1 and TRBJ1-5; TRBD1 agrees at 8 bases. The CDR3 contains 15 residues. Germline CDR1 and CDR2: MGHDK and SYGVNS. The junction had 4 bases not matched to a gene; V was cut back by 3 bases and J by 3 bases. CDR3 protein: CASSDDRGSNQPQHF. CDR3 bases: TGTGCCAGCAGTGACGACAGGGGCTCCAATCAGCCCCAGCATTTT.

The chain uses TRBV19 and TRBJ1-1; D call uncertain. This CDR3 region has 14 residues. The germline V and J ends were trimmed by 7 bases and 3 bases, with 15 bases remaining between them. Germline V CDR1 and CDR2: LNHDA, SQIVND (reference sequence). As DNA, the CDR3 is TGTGCCAGTAAGGTCCGCCAGGCCCACACTGAAGCTTTCTTT. Translating it yields CASKVRQAHTEAFF.

This chain connects TRBV6-6 to TRBJ2-7, with TRBD2 matching over 8 bases. Germline trimming cut 6 bases from V and 5 bases from J; bases unmatched to any gene: 9. There are 14 residues in the CDR3. CDR1 and CDR2 (germline): MNHNY, SVGAGI (reference sequence). This CDR3 is CASSPRAGANEQYF. The CDR3, as DNA: TGTGCCAGCAGCCCACGAGCGGGAGCAAACGAGCAGTACTTC.

The chain employs TRBV5-8 and TRBJ2-7; tentative D call: TRBD2 (6 bases). The CDR3 length is 15 residues. CDR1 is SGHTS and CDR2 is YDEGEE in the germline V gene. Trimming pared 4 bases from V and 2 bases from J, leaving 16 bases between. The CDR3 region is CASSQVAGSTYEQYF. CDR3 bases: TGTGCCAGCAGCCAAGTCGCGGGGAGCACCTACGAGCAGTACTTC.

V is TRBV5-1 and J is TRBJ1-3; TRBD1 agrees at 7 bases. This CDR3 has 15 residues. J was trimmed by 0 bases and V by 3 bases; bases with no gene match: 3. CDR1 and CDR2 from the germline V gene are SGHRS and YFSETQ. The CDR3 loop reads CASSWTGPSGNTIYF. CDR3 nucleotides: TGCGCCAGCAGCTGGACAGGCCCCTCTGGAAACACCATATATTTT.

The genes are TRBV11-1 and TRBJ1-1; TRBD1 matches 7 bases. Trimming at V came to 2 bases and at J to 4 bases, leaving 4 bases not matched to a gene. Germline lookup yields CDR1 SGHAT and CDR2 FQDESV (reference sequence). The CDR3 length is 14 residues. As DNA, the CDR3 is TGTGCCAGCAGCTTATTGGGACAGAGCACTGAAGCTTTCTTT. This codes for CASSLLGQSTEAFF.

This clone was detected only once. The DNA of the CDR3 is TGTGCCAGCATCACTGGCGCAGATACGCAGTATTTT. It translates to CASITGADTQYF. The chain is built from TRBV7-3 and TRBJ2-3, with D unclear. Germline-derived CDR1 and CDR2 are SGHTA and FQGTGA. Trimming left V 7 bases short and J 4 bases short, with 9 bases between. The length of the CDR3 is 12 residues. Supplemented by reference TRBV7-3 and TRBJ2-3, the full variable domain reads GAGVSQTPSNKVTEKGKYVELRCDPISGHTALYWYRQSLGQGPEFLIYFQGTGAADDSGLPNDRFFAVRPEGSVSTLKIQRTERGDSAVYLCASITGADTQYFGPGTRLTVL.

As concerns this clone: In the same sample, other DNA sequences code for this CDR3. This chain connects TRBV7-9 to TRBJ1-1, with unresolved D. This CDR3 comprises 13 residues. The V gene's germline CDR1 is SEHNR and CDR2 FQNEAQ (reference sequence). Trimming cost V 2 bases and J 1 base, with 5 bases left between them. CDR3 residues: CASSLTQNTEAFF. CDR3 DNA: TGTGCCAGCAGCTTAACACAGAACACTGAAGCTTTCTTT.

The chain uses TRBV30 and TRBJ2-1; 8 positions agree with TRBD2. This CDR3 comprises 13 residues. The trim removed 5 bases at V and 6 bases at J, leaving 6 bases unmatched. Looked up from germline, CDR1 is GTSNPN and CDR2 is SVGIG (reference sequence). CDR3 DNA sequence: TGTGCCTGGGCGGGACTAGGGGTCAATGAGCAGTTCTTC. This sequence encodes CAWAGLGVNEQFF.

The chain employs TRBV2 and TRBJ2-7; D call uncertain. Trimming shortened V by 7 bases and J by 12 bases, and 19 bases separated the two germline ends. The CDR3 consists of 12 residues. Germline V lookup: CDR1 SNHLY, CDR2 FYNNEI. The CDR3 DNA reads as TGTGCCAGCACGGTCCATTCAGCCGCGGCGTACTTC. It codes for CASTVHSAAAYF. The entire variable domain, with the rest obtained from reference TRBV2 and TRBJ2-7, is as follows: EPEVTQTPSHQVTQMGQEVILRCVPISNHLYFYWYRQILGQKVEFLVSFYNNEISEKSEIFDDQFSVERPDGSNFTLKIRSTKLEDSAMYFCASTVHSAAAYFGPGTRLTVT.

The rearrangement joins TRBV27 to TRBJ1-6, with a tentative D call TRBD1 (6 bases). Between the trimmed V and J ends, which lost 5 bases and 0 bases, there was a span of 17 bases. CDR3 length: 18 residues. CDR1 is MNHEY and CDR2 is SMNVEV in the germline V gene (reference sequence). CDR3 nucleotide sequence: TGTGCCAGCAGTCTGGGGACACCATTGAGCTCCTATAATTCACCCCTCCACTTT. Its translation is CASSLGTPLSSYNSPLHF.

This clone occurred once. V usage is TRBV18 and J usage is TRBJ2-7; no clear D gene. This CDR3 is built from 12 residues. Germline CDR1 reads KGHSH; CDR2 reads LQKENI. Trimming removed 3 bases from V and 6 bases from J, with 9 bases in between. The CDR3 loop reads CASSPLFGEQYF. For the CDR3, the DNA is TGTGCCAGCTCACCCCTATTTGGCGAGCAGTACTTC.

For this clone: Other nucleotide sequences in the sample specify the same CDR3. The chain links TRBV5-6 to TRBJ1-1; D is uncertain. V was trimmed by 0 bases and J by 3 bases, leaving 3 bases between them. CDR1 and CDR2 from the germline V gene are SGHDT and YYEEEE. The CDR3 contains 12 residues. The CDR3: CASSLGDTEAFF. CDR3 coding DNA: TGTGCCAGCAGCTTGGGAGACACTGAAGCTTTCTTT.

The rearrangement uses TRBV7-2 and TRBJ2-5; 9 nucleotides agree with TRBD1. The J segment lost 4 bases and the V segment lost 5 bases, leaving 8 bases of the junction unmatched. CDR1 is SGHTA, CDR2 FQGNSA, per germline. This CDR3 region has 15 residues. Here the CDR3 reads CASSRGTGRGETQYF. CDR3 DNA: TGTGCCAGCAGCCGAGGGACAGGGAGGGGAGAGACCCAGTACTTC.

The V call is TRBV19, the J call TRBJ1-2, with D maybe TRBD1 (6 bases). The germline gives CDR1 LNHDA, CDR2 SQIVND (reference sequence). The CDR3 contains 12 residues. V gave up 6 bases and J gave up 4 bases, with 9 bases separating them. The CDR3 here is CASRTGFYGYTF. The CDR3 DNA reads as TGTGCCAGTAGAACAGGGTTCTATGGCTACACCTTC.